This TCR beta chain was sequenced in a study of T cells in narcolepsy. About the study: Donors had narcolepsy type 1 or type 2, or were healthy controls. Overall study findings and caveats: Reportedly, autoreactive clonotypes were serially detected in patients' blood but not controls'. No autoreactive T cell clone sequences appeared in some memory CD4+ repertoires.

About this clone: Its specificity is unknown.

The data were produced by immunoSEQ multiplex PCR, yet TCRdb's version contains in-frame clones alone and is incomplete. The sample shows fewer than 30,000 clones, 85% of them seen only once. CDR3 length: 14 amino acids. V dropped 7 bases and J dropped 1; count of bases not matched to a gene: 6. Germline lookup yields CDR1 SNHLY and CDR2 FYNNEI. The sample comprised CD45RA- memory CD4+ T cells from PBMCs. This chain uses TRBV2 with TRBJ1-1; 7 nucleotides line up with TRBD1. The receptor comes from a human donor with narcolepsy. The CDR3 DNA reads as TGTGCCAGCACAGAACAGGGGACGAACACTGAAGCTTTCTTT. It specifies CASTEQGTNTEAFF.